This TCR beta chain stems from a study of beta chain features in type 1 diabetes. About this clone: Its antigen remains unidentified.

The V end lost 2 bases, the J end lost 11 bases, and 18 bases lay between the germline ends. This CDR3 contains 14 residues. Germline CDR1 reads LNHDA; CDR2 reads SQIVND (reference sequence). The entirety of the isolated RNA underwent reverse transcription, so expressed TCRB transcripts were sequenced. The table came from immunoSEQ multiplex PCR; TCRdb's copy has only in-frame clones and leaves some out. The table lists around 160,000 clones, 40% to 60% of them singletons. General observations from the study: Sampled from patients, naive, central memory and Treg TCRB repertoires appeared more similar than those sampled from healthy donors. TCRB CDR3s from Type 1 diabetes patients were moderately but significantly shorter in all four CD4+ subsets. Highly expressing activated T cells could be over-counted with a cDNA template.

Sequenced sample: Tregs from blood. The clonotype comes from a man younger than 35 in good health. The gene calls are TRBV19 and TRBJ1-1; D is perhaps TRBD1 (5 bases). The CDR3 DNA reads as TGTGCCAGTAGTATAAGGGGCCAGTCACCCAGGGCTTTCTTT. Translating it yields CASSIRGQSPRAFF.